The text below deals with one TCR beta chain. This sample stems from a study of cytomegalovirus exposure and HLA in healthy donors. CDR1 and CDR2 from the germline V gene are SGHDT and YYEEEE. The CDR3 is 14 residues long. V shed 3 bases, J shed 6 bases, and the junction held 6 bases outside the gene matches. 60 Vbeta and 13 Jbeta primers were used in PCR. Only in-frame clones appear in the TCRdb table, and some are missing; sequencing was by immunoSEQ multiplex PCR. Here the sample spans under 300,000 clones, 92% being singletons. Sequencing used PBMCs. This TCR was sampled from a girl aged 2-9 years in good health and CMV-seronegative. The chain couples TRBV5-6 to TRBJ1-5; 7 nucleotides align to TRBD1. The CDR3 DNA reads TGTGCCAGCAGCTCAGGGGCAGGGGGTCAGCCCCAGCATTTT. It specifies CASSSGAGGQPQHF.